One T cell receptor (beta chain) is described in this entry. Its antigen is not known. The CDR3 is 17 residues long. Trimming cost V 5 bases and J 6 bases; bases outside gene matches: 12. The germline V gene has CDR1 SGHTA and CDR2 FQGNSA. Recent vaccinations or acute infections were absent in the healthy HIV-negative adult donors. Sequencing was performed with immunoSEQ multiplex PCR; in TCRdb, only in-frame clones are kept and a portion is missing. Of more than 2,000,000 clones listed, more than 90% are singletons. This sample was included in a study of shared clonotypes between healthy human individuals. Study overall: Each donor had three CD4 naive, three CD4 memory, two CD8 naive and one CD8 memory plate. Broader study findings: Tissues were not sampled, only blood, and their repertoires likely differ. Memory subsets generally showed smaller estimated richness than naive subsets did.

Sequenced material: naive CD4+ T cells sorted from blood. The sample's subset: CD45RA+ positively selected. The sequence was collected from a man aged 18 to 30 in good health. This rearrangement joins TRBV7-2 to TRBJ2-2, with 10 bases identical to TRBD2. CDR3 DNA sequence: TGTGCCAGCAGCCCCGAAGGCCTAGCGGGAGTCTCCGGGGAGCTGTTTTTT. Its translation is CASSPEGLAGVSGELFF.